The rows below give T cell receptor beta chains drawn from one sample of a study of glioma-infiltrating T cells. In TCRdb, the multiplex PCR reads were re-called with MiXCR into one record per CDR3 protein. The sample includes fewer than 500,000 distinct CDR3 sequences, roughly 41% of them seen just once. Material: glioma tissue, nonneoplastic brain tissue, or PBMCs (not recorded which). The receptors shown here come from a human donor with low-grade glioma or glioblastoma, undergoing nonglioma brain surgery, or in good health (not recorded which). Each CDR3 is given with its conserved first and last residue. D genes are given only for firm matches. Only part of the rows carry a size: once, few, many, or a class if the clone is expanded.

J gene: TRBJ1-1
clone size: many
D gene: NA
V gene: TRBV7-2
CDR3 protein: CASSLGSSWAAAFF
CDR3 DNA: TGTGCCAGCAGCTTAGGGAGTTCGTGGGCTGCGGCTTTCTTT

J gene: TRBJ2-5
clone size: few
D gene: TRBD2
V gene: TRBV4-2
CDR3 protein: CASSQGGTRLAPYF
CDR3 DNA: TGTGCCAGCAGCCAAGGGGGGACTAGACTAGCGCCCTACTTC

J gene: TRBJ1-1
clone size: many
D gene: NA
V gene: TRBV28
CDR3 protein: CASSLLTLGTEAFF
CDR3 DNA: TGTGCCAGCAGTTTGCTAACTCTGGGAACTGAAGCTTTCTTT

J gene: TRBJ2-2
clone size: NA
D gene: NA
V gene: TRBV6-2/TRBV6-3
CDR3 protein: CASSYEASNTGELFF
CDR3 DNA: TGTGCCAGCAGTTACGAGGCGTCGAACACCGGGGAGCTGTTTTTT

J gene: TRBJ1-5
clone size: NA
D gene: TRBD1
V gene: TRBV7-2
CDR3 protein: CASSLAGTGTGNQPQHF
CDR3 DNA: TGTGCCAGCAGCTTAGCGGGGACAGGGACAGGCAATCAGCCCCAGCATTTT

J gene: TRBJ2-1
clone size: NA
D gene: NA
V gene: TRBV6-2/TRBV6-3
CDR3 protein: CARSPDIFPYNEQFF
CDR3 DNA: TGTGCCCGCAGCCCCGACATCTTCCCTTACAATGAGCAGTTCTTC

J gene: TRBJ2-1
clone size: few
D gene: NA
V gene: TRBV27
CDR3 protein: CASSSTGWSSYNEQFF
CDR3 DNA: TGTGCCAGCAGTTCGACAGGTTGGAGCTCCTACAATGAGCAGTTCTTC

J gene: TRBJ2-3
clone size: NA
D gene: NA
V gene: TRBV29-1
CDR3 protein: CSVSVGAADTQYF
CDR3 DNA: TGCAGCGTGTCCGTGGGGGCTGCAGATACGCAGTATTTT

J gene: TRBJ1-1
clone size: few
D gene: NA
V gene: TRBV29-1
CDR3 protein: CSAGGAEAFF
CDR3 DNA: TGCAGCGCCGGGGGAGCTGAAGCTTTCTTT

J gene: TRBJ2-7
clone size: NA
D gene: TRBD2
V gene: TRBV25-1
CDR3 protein: CASSEGLVREQYF
CDR3 DNA: TGTGCCAGCAGTGAAGGACTAGTGAGGGAGCAGTACTTC

J gene: TRBJ2-7
clone size: few
D gene: TRBD2
V gene: TRBV20-1
CDR3 protein: CSARDLLAGAYEQYF
CDR3 DNA: TGCAGTGCTAGAGATCTCCTGGCGGGAGCCTACGAGCAGTACTTC

J gene: TRBJ2-1
clone size: many
D gene: NA
V gene: TRBV6-1
CDR3 protein: CASSSPGVYEQFF
CDR3 DNA: TGTGCCAGCAGTTCTCCAGGGGTGTATGAGCAGTTCTTC

J gene: TRBJ2-1
clone size: NA
D gene: NA
V gene: TRBV7-9
CDR3 protein: CASSLRPSNEQFF
CDR3 DNA: TGTGCCAGCAGCTTAAGGCCGTCCAATGAGCAGTTCTTC

J gene: TRBJ2-7
clone size: few
D gene: NA
V gene: TRBV28
CDR3 protein: CASSADSSSYEQYF
CDR3 DNA: TGTGCCAGCAGTGCAGACAGTTCCTCCTACGAGCAGTACTTC

J gene: TRBJ2-7
clone size: NA
D gene: NA
V gene: TRBV14
CDR3 protein: CASSHFVSSYGQYF
CDR3 DNA: TGTGCCAGCAGCCATTTCGTGAGCTCCTACGGGCAGTACTTC

J gene: TRBJ1-1
clone size: NA
D gene: NA
V gene: TRBV6-1
CDR3 protein: CASSRGWGEAFF
CDR3 DNA: TGTGCCAGCAGCAGAGGATGGGGTGAAGCTTTCTTT

J gene: TRBJ2-7
clone size: NA
D gene: TRBD2
V gene: TRBV12-3/TRBV12-4
CDR3 protein: CASSLEWTSGSHEQYF
CDR3 DNA: TGTGCCAGCAGTTTAGAATGGACTAGCGGGAGTCACGAGCAGTACTTC

J gene: TRBJ2-3
clone size: NA
D gene: NA
V gene: TRBV7-3
CDR3 protein: CASSLMGALAADTQYF
CDR3 DNA: TGTGCCAGCAGCTTAATGGGGGCGCTAGCGGCAGATACGCAGTATTTT

J gene: TRBJ1-5
clone size: NA
D gene: NA
V gene: TRBV7-2
CDR3 protein: CASSLAARLDSNQPQHF
CDR3 DNA: TGTGCCAGCAGCTTAGCGGCCAGATTAGATAGCAATCAGCCCCAGCATTTT

J gene: TRBJ2-2
clone size: NA
D gene: NA
V gene: TRBV27
CDR3 protein: CASSFRFNTGELFF
CDR3 DNA: TGTGCCAGCAGTTTTAGGTTTAACACCGGGGAGCTGTTTTTT

J gene: TRBJ1-1
clone size: NA
D gene: NA
V gene: TRBV29-1
CDR3 protein: CSVWRGGAEGTEAFF
CDR3 DNA: TGCAGCGTTTGGAGGGGGGGCGCGGAGGGCACTGAAGCTTTCTTT

J gene: TRBJ2-1
clone size: NA
D gene: NA
V gene: TRBV4-3
CDR3 protein: CASSQVLGESSYNEQFF
CDR3 DNA: TGCGCCAGCAGCCAAGTTCTCGGTGAGAGCTCCTACAATGAGCAGTTCTTC

J gene: TRBJ1-1
clone size: few
D gene: NA
V gene: TRBV28
CDR3 protein: CASSVAQGYTEAFF
CDR3 DNA: TGTGCCAGCAGCGTAGCTCAGGGGTACACTGAAGCTTTCTTT

J gene: TRBJ1-5
clone size: NA
D gene: NA
V gene: TRBV7-2
CDR3 protein: CASRGGQSRSNQPQHF
CDR3 DNA: TGTGCCAGCAGAGGAGGGCAAAGCCGGAGCAATCAGCCCCAGCATTTT

J gene: TRBJ2-1
clone size: few
D gene: NA
V gene: TRBV4-2
CDR3 protein: CASSQGDLGLRNNEQFF
CDR3 DNA: TGTGCCAGCAGCCAAGGGGATCTGGGGCTTCGGAACAATGAGCAGTTCTTC

J gene: TRBJ2-2
clone size: few
D gene: NA
V gene: TRBV6-1
CDR3 protein: CASRPQGNTGELFF
CDR3 DNA: TGTGCCAGCAGACCCCAGGGGAACACCGGGGAGCTGTTTTTT

J gene: TRBJ2-5
clone size: few
D gene: TRBD2
V gene: TRBV20-1
CDR3 protein: CSVPGRAREETQYF
CDR3 DNA: TGCAGTGTCCCCGGGAGGGCCCGCGAGGAGACCCAGTACTTC

J gene: TRBJ2-7
clone size: many
D gene: NA
V gene: TRBV27
CDR3 protein: CASSLSRGSTYEQYF
CDR3 DNA: TGTGCCAGCAGTTTGAGCAGAGGAAGCACCTACGAGCAGTACTTC

J gene: TRBJ2-7
clone size: many
D gene: TRBD1
V gene: TRBV6-2/TRBV6-3
CDR3 protein: CASSFDRGLYYEQYF
CDR3 DNA: TGTGCCAGCAGCTTTGACAGGGGCCTGTACTACGAGCAGTACTTC

J gene: TRBJ2-7
clone size: many
D gene: NA
V gene: TRBV6-2/TRBV6-3
CDR3 protein: CASSYGGAGGEQYF
CDR3 DNA: TGTGCCAGCAGTTATGGGGGAGCCGGAGGCGAGCAGTACTTC

J gene: TRBJ2-7
clone size: once
D gene: NA
V gene: TRBV10-2
CDR3 protein: CACRDGGSEQYF
CDR3 DNA: TGCGCCTGCCGGGACGGAGGAAGCGAGCAGTACTTC

J gene: TRBJ1-4
clone size: many
D gene: NA
V gene: TRBV27
CDR3 protein: CASSLFGTNEKLFF
CDR3 DNA: TGTGCCAGCAGTTTGTTTGGGACTAACGAAAAACTGTTTTTT

J gene: TRBJ2-1
clone size: many
D gene: NA
V gene: TRBV6-2/TRBV6-3
CDR3 protein: CASSYSKGDRSYNEQFF
CDR3 DNA: TGTGCCAGCAGTTACTCGAAAGGGGATCGCTCCTACAATGAGCAGTTCTTC

J gene: TRBJ2-4
clone size: few
D gene: TRBD2
V gene: TRBV7-3
CDR3 protein: CASSSGLAGDIQYF
CDR3 DNA: TGTGCCAGCAGCTCCGGACTAGCCGGTGACATTCAGTACTTC

J gene: TRBJ1-6
clone size: many
D gene: NA
V gene: TRBV25-1
CDR3 protein: CASSEYTRASPLHF
CDR3 DNA: TGTGCCAGCAGTGAATATACTCGGGCTTCACCCCTCCACTTT

J gene: TRBJ1-2
clone size: NA
D gene: NA
V gene: TRBV28
CDR3 protein: CASSLSASNYGYTF
CDR3 DNA: TGTGCCAGCAGTTTATCAGCGTCTAACTATGGCTACACCTTC

J gene: TRBJ2-3
clone size: many
D gene: TRBD2
V gene: TRBV27
CDR3 protein: CASSSGLAGVDTQYF
CDR3 DNA: TGTGCCAGCAGTTCGGGACTAGCGGGCGTAGATACGCAGTATTTT

J gene: TRBJ2-7
clone size: NA
D gene: TRBD2
V gene: TRBV28
CDR3 protein: CASSLVLAGERDCEQYF
CDR3 DNA: TGTGCCAGCAGTTTGGTCCTAGCGGGAGAAAGGGACTGCGAGCAGTACTTC

J gene: TRBJ1-1
clone size: few
D gene: NA
V gene: TRBV20-1
CDR3 protein: CSARDEGRGNTEAFF
CDR3 DNA: TGCAGTGCTAGAGATGAGGGACGTGGGAACACTGAAGCTTTCTTT

J gene: TRBJ2-1
clone size: NA
D gene: NA
V gene: TRBV20-1
CDR3 protein: CSAKIPAANEQFF
CDR3 DNA: TGCAGTGCTAAAATACCGGCGGCCAATGAGCAGTTCTTC

J gene: TRBJ2-2
clone size: NA
D gene: NA
V gene: TRBV7-2
CDR3 protein: CAQIGGAGELFF
CDR3 DNA: TGTGCCCAAATAGGAGGGGCCGGGGAGCTGTTTTTT

J gene: TRBJ1-1
clone size: once
D gene: TRBD1
V gene: TRBV12-3/TRBV12-4
CDR3 protein: CASSYQTGGNTEAFF
CDR3 DNA: TGTGCCAGCAGCTATCAAACAGGGGGAAACACTGAAGCTTTCTTT

J gene: TRBJ2-1
clone size: NA
D gene: TRBD2
V gene: TRBV7-9
CDR3 protein: CASSFSGRVNEQFF
CDR3 DNA: TGTGCCAGCAGCTTTAGCGGGAGGGTTAATGAGCAGTTCTTC

J gene: TRBJ2-5
clone size: many
D gene: TRBD1
V gene: TRBV27
CDR3 protein: CASSLALTGGYETQYF
CDR3 DNA: TGTGCCAGCAGTTTAGCCTTGACAGGGGGGTACGAGACCCAGTACTTC

J gene: TRBJ1-1
clone size: NA
D gene: TRBD1
V gene: TRBV19
CDR3 protein: CATRQGITEAFF
CDR3 DNA: TGTGCCACCCGACAGGGAATCACTGAAGCTTTCTTT

J gene: TRBJ1-4
clone size: NA
D gene: NA
V gene: TRBV7-2
CDR3 protein: CASSSRTTTNEKLFF
CDR3 DNA: TGTGCCAGCAGCTCTCGGACAACAACTAATGAAAAACTGTTTTTT